This T cell receptor (beta chain) was found in a study of shared clonotypes between healthy human individuals (TCRdb year 2020). Background on the whole study: A couple of women and a few men aged 18 to 49 years were included in the cohort. To estimate repertoire size and how much clonotype sharing occurs between individuals, the study deeply sequenced the blood TCR repertoires of roughly 5 healthy adults. For each donor, CD4 naive and CD4 memory were each given three plates, CD8 naive was given two plates, and CD8 memory was given one plate. Per donor, leukapheresis produced somewhere between about 0.8 and 9 billion PBMCs. To increase sequencing depth and limit assay-specific biases, TCR repertoire library preparation and sequencing were carried out by different laboratories using diverse techniques.

Points the paper makes about the study in general: Sampling was restricted to blood, and TCR repertoires in tissues likely differ from the TCR repertoires found in blood. When a handful of donors were compared, the shared fraction of clonotypes was around 5.1% for naive CD4, roughly 3.4% for naive CD8, roughly 2.5% for memory CD4, and 0.35% to 0.4% for memory CD8. Pairwise subsampling indicated that sequencing depth was expected to affect the degree of clonotype sharing among donors. Because the study included only a small number of donors, the genetic and exposure-history diversity represented was limited. Incomplete sequencing was indicated by rarefaction of sorted-subset datasets, despite the large sequencing depth. Naive subsets generally had larger estimated clonotype richness than memory subsets. Compared with non-shared clonotypes, the clonotypes found in all four sorted-subset donors had higher generation probabilities.

For this clone: The target of this receptor is not known. Per-base qualities were not stored, and no clone one base away is much larger.

TCR CDR3 regions were amplified from genomic DNA by multiplex PCR using the deep immunoSEQ assay. Extracted genomic DNA from each cell subset was spread evenly across all wells of several immunoSEQ 96-well plates, with each plate serving as a replicate. Each replicate PCR for sorted subsets received around 210 ng genomic DNA, equal to around 32,000 T cell genomes. Purified libraries were measured with a Qubit 3.0 fluorometer, size-checked on a Bioanalyzer 2100, and measured again with the KAPA Library Quantification kit. Each immunoSEQ 96-well plate was sequenced on its own single-read 150-cycle Illumina NextSeq 550 flow cell. Under the source paper's analysis protocol: Because the immunoSEQ output held only junctional sequences and lacked quality scores, the filtering could not match the filtering applied to full-length reads. Sequences were annotated with PyIR, a Python wrapper for IgBLAST v1.9, using IMGT germline references to assign V/J genes and CDR3. Any read was removed if the V/J assignment was weak (E-value above 1e-6), the CDR3 was missing, or the read contained stop codons, out-of-frame junctions, or ambiguous translated residues. V3J clonotypes were defined by identical inferred V gene, J gene, and CDR3 amino acid sequence. The percentage overlap between two repertoires was calculated by dividing the number of shared unique clonotypes by the size of the smaller repertoire. RTK rarefaction, the Chao1 estimator, and Recon v2.1 estimates of unobserved clonotypes were used to assess repertoire richness. Generation probabilities for all TCRbeta clonotypes obtained by the gDNA method from a handful of donors were computed using OLGA. Not all clones reach the TCRdb copy of this immuneACCESS table, which keeps in-frame sequences only. Checked studies attribute under half of the gap to unresolved V genes and leave the rest unexplained. The V and J calls and the clone size are those of that table, but D and trimming were determined from the DNA. Here the sample has 2 million to 2.5 million clones; 85% to 95% occur a single time. 0.37% of the sample is in the top ten clones.

The CDR3 holds 14 amino acids from the cysteine to the phenylalanine. Only CDR3 DNA remains: 42 bases, in frame from the first base. Trimming costs V 1 base and J 4 bases, and their ends lie 12 bases apart. The germline V gene sets CDR1 to SGHDT and CDR2 to YYEEEE. The donors were healthy, HIV-negative adults who had no recently reported acute infections or vaccinations. All donors were Caucasian adults living in Nashville, Tennessee, USA. CD4+ T cells were enriched through magnetic negative selection, after which naive cells were positively selected on CD45RA and the remaining negative fraction served as the memory subset. Blood was obtained by leukapheresis, after which PBMCs were separated by Ficoll-Histopaque density gradient centrifugation and cryopreserved in liquid nitrogen vapor phase. Analytical flow cytometry was used to check the purity and quantity of each magnetically sorted T cell population. Each sorted fraction had its genomic DNA isolated and then quantified by UV absorbance on a Nanodrop 2000c.

The receptor was isolated from a man between 18 and 35 years old in good health. Some clones in this sample may be carry-over from other donors' samples. This chain joins TRBV5-6 to TRBJ2-7, and the D gene may be TRBD1, 7 bases matching. Source material: naive CD4+ T cells from PBMCs. The cell subset or site label, read with the paper, signifies: CD45RA+ positively selected. In nucleotide form, the sequence is TGTGCCAGCAGCTTGTCGCCAGGGGGGTACGAGCAGTACTTC. Translated, this gives CASSLSPGGYEQYF.